This entry is about one T cell receptor (beta chain). The antigen is not known. Unique molecular identifiers were used in preparing the TCRbeta library. MiXCR, applied by TCRdb to the PCR reads, yields one record per CDR3 protein. The profile shows about 580,000 distinct CDR3 sequences, more than 20% of them singletons. This sample is part of a study of T-cell reconstitution after alpha-beta-depleted transplantation in children. V was clipped by 1 base and J by 9 bases, with 16 bases between them. Per germline, CDR1 LGHDT and CDR2 YNNKEL (reference sequence). This CDR3 region has 15 residues. Study results and limitations: T-cell numbers and diversity, one year after transplant, stemmed largely from T cells that were newly produced.

This rearrangement joins TRBV3-1 to TRBJ2-1, with D maybe TRBD1 (6 bases). Here the sequenced sample was PBMCs, mostly from graft donor cells, taken 360 days after TCRalphabeta/CD19-depleted stem cell transplant. This TCR was recovered from a boy under two years old who had a stem cell transplant for acute myeloid leukemia, so the T cells may come from the graft donor. CDR3 nucleotides: TGTGCCAGCAGCCAAGTCAACCTACAGGGTCTTGAGCAGTTCTTC. This codes for CASSQVNLQGLEQFF.